The TCR beta chain under discussion was sequenced for a study of cytomegalovirus exposure and HLA in healthy donors. V dropped 0 bases and J dropped 3 bases, with 12 bases sitting between them. There are 15 residues in the CDR3. Germline loops: CDR1 SGDLS, CDR2 YYNGEE. A note on this clone: Its antigen is unidentified.

Primers included in the PCR were 60 Vbeta and 13 Jbeta primers. Repertoires were generated with immunoSEQ multiplex PCR, while TCRdb's copy carries only in-frame clones and drops some. The sample comprises 200,000 to 250,000 clones, approximately 70% of which are singletons, and 1.8% rests with the top ten. Study conclusions and caveats: Productive rates of about 87% or about 30% were seen for most TCR beta V segments in an earlier analysis. TCR beta sequences numbering some 17,000 were associated with HLA alleles at 0.05 false discovery rate in a later analysis. Some public TCRs appeared in many individuals, while most sequences were rare.

The sequenced sample consisted of PBMCs. This TCR was recovered from a woman between 25 and 40 years old in good health and CMV-seronegative. This chain joins TRBV9 and TRBJ1-1, with a possible D match to TRBD1 (5 bases). The CDR3 DNA follows: TGTGCCAGCAGCGTAGTAGCGGGCAGGGACACTGAAGCTTTCTTT. This encodes CASSVVAGRDTEAFF.